This T cell receptor (beta chain) was captured by sequencing in a study of blood T cell repertoires in COVID-19. Study context: T cells, B-cell-depleted T cells, or PBMCs provided the cDNA or gDNA that served as material.

V was cut by 3 bases and J by 0 bases, with 9 bases left in between. Germline V CDR1 and CDR2: LNHDA, SQIVND (reference sequence). The CDR3 is 15 residues long. In the original workflow: Estimation of nucleated cell counts relied on the amplification of reference gene primers. Sequencing was performed with immunoSEQ multiplex PCR; in TCRdb, only in-frame clones are kept and a portion is missing. The DNA was the basis for D and trimming; V, J and clone size are from that table. The sample yields 270,000 or so clones, 86% seen once. The clonotype comes from a woman between 25 and 40 years old with COVID-19, enrolled during active disease. The chain carries TRBV19 and TRBJ2-1, with D maybe TRBD2 (6 bases). Material: peripheral blood. The CDR3 DNA reads TGTGCCAGTAGTATTAGCGGAAGCTCCTACAATGAGCAGTTCTTC. It is translated as CASSISGSSYNEQFF.